The entry that follows covers one T cell receptor beta chain sequence. This sample is drawn from a study of blood T cell repertoires in COVID-19. How the authors handled the data: Estimation of nucleated cell counts was performed using reference gene primer amplification. Profiled with immunoSEQ multiplex PCR; TCRdb holds only in-frame clones, not every one. The V and J calls and clone size are taken from that table; D and trimming were inferred from the DNA. The data contain roughly 230,000 clones, about 80% of them seen just once; the ten biggest clones take up about 3.5%. Material for sequencing was PBMCs or T cells enriched from blood (not recorded which). This receptor was taken from a man aged 45-60 years who had recovered from COVID-19.

CDR3 sequence reads: CASTLGGGRNTEAFF. For the CDR3, the DNA is TGTGCCAGCACCCTCGGGGGGGGCCGGAACACTGAAGCTTTCTTT. The chain uses TRBV6-5 and TRBJ1-1; D might be TRBD1 (6 bases). CDR3 length equals 15 residues. The germline V gene has CDR1 MNHEY and CDR2 SVGAGI. The V gene lost 7 bases and the J gene lost 1 base, with 16 bases spanning the gap.